The following is a T cell receptor beta chain sequence with its context. What it binds is not known. Genomic DNA served as template for TCR beta VDJ and CDR3 profiling. A single record per CDR3 protein comes from TCRdb applying MiXCR to the reads. The table lists 150,000 to 200,000 distinct CDR3 sequences, roughly 50% of them singletons. This entry comes from a study of CD8+CD57+ T cells in acquired aplastic anemia. The patients chosen for sequencing had shown expansion of CD8+CD57+ cells (detected by flow cytometry). Study-wide points: Patients were compared with controls for CD8+ Simpson's diversity, and no significant difference emerged. Roughly 30 sequences, all CD8+ CDR3, were shared between patients and controls.

The CDR3 is made up of 12 amino acids. V was clipped by 4 bases and J by 6 bases, with 7 bases between them. The V and J genes are TRBV12-3 or TRBV12-4 and TRBJ2-1, with D unresolved. The sequenced material came from sorted CD4+, CD8+, or CD8+CD57+ T cells (not recorded which) from PBMCs. The sequence was obtained from a human donor with aplastic anemia. The CDR3 loop is CASSSGRNEQFF. The CDR3, as DNA: TGTGCCAGCAGTTCGGGTCGCAATGAGCAGTTCTTC.